The 29 T cell receptor beta chains given below trace back to one sample, sequenced in a study. The table came from immunoSEQ multiplex PCR; TCRdb's copy has only in-frame clones and leaves some out. The sample carries approximately 53,000 clones, just over 90% recorded once. Sequenced material: PBMCs. These receptors came from a man aged 40-50 years with rheumatoid arthritis.

The chain combines TRBV6-6 with TRBJ2-5, with 10 bases fitting TRBD2. The J segment lost 4 bases and the V segment lost 6 bases, leaving 5 bases of the junction unmatched. The CDR3 loop spans 14 amino acids. The germline CDR1 and CDR2 sequences are MNHNY and SVGAGI (reference sequence). The CDR3 reads CASSQRGGVETQYF. The CDR3 DNA follows: TGTGCCAGCAGCCAGCGGGGGGGCGTAGAGACCCAGTACTTC.

This clone was counted a few times. The CDR3 loop is CASSYSLAGPEGEAFF. The DNA of the CDR3 is TGTGCCAGCAGTTACTCCCTCGCAGGCCCAGAGGGTGAAGCTTTCTTT. The genes are TRBV6-5 and TRBJ1-1, with D unresolved. The CDR3 spans 16 residues. V gave up 0 bases and J gave up 7 bases, with 18 bases separating them. CDR1 and CDR2 (germline): MNHEY, SVGAGI.

This chain links TRBV29-1 with TRBJ1-5; TRBD1 might be the D (5 bases). The ends were cut back, 5 bases at V and 6 bases at J, with 11 bases in the middle. The CDR3 has 12 amino acids. Germline CDR1 is SQVTM and CDR2 is ANQGSEA. Here the CDR3 reads CSVRQGGQPQHF. CDR3 in DNA: TGCAGCGTTAGGCAGGGAGGTCAGCCCCAGCATTTT.

The genes are TRBV9 and TRBJ2-5; TRBD1 is a possible D gene (7 bases). The CDR3 spans 14 residues. Trimming pared 0 bases from V and 7 bases from J, leaving 13 bases between. Germline V gene lookup returns CDR1 SGDLS and CDR2 YYNGEE. CDR3 in amino acids: CASSVGWQGGTQYF. CDR3 DNA: TGTGCCAGCAGCGTAGGTTGGCAGGGGGGGACCCAGTACTTC.

This rearrangement joins TRBV4-2 to TRBJ1-5; 7 nucleotides agree with TRBD1. Trimming cost V 0 bases and J 7 bases; bases outside gene matches: 6. The CDR3 covers 15 residues. The germline V gene encodes CDR1 LGHNA and CDR2 YNFKEQ. CDR3 amino acids: CASSQEEGARQPQHF. The CDR3 region has the DNA TGTGCCAGCAGCCAAGAAGAGGGGGCCCGACAGCCCCAGCATTTT.

The chain combines TRBV7-2 with TRBJ2-5; the D call may be TRBD1 or TRBD2 (5 bases each). Trimming removed 6 bases at V and 5 bases at J, with 22 bases between. This CDR3 comprises 16 residues. CDR1 and CDR2 from the germline V gene are SGHTA and FQGNSA. Here the CDR3 DNA reads TGTGCCAGCAGTAGACTCCGGGACGCATCTATTGAGACCCAGTACTTC. Encoded protein: CASSRLRDASIETQYF.

The CDR3 spells CASSPTDGRYEQYF. The DNA of the CDR3 is TGCGCCAGCAGCCCGACAGATGGGCGCTACGAGCAGTACTTC. The chain carries TRBV5-1 and TRBJ2-7, with a tentative D call TRBD1 (5 bases). Trimming shortened V by 4 bases and J by 3 bases, and 14 bases separated the two germline ends. The CDR3 totals 14 residues. Per the germline V gene, CDR1 is SGHRS and CDR2 is YFSETQ.

The chain has TRBV21-1 and TRBJ2-5; no check of the table's D call, TRBD2, against the DNA was made. TRBV21-1 represents a pseudogene. The CDR3 has 13 amino acids. The CDR3 reads CASSKARERTQYF. In nucleotides, the CDR3 is TGTGCCAGCAGCAAAGCAAGGGAGAGAACCCAGTACTTC.

The gene calls are TRBV5-6 and TRBJ1-5; possible D gene TRBD1, 5 bases. With 2 bases removed from V and 3 bases from J, the gap between germline ends came to 15 bases. The CDR3 covers 16 residues. Per germline, CDR1 SGHDT and CDR2 YYEEEE. Here the CDR3 reads CASSLLKGQINQPQHF. The DNA of the CDR3 is TGTGCCAGCAGCTTACTTAAGGGGCAGATCAATCAGCCCCAGCATTTT.

The chain joins TRBV28 to TRBJ1-1; TRBD1 might be the D (5 bases). Germline CDR1 is MDHEN and CDR2 is SYDVKM. Trimming took 1 base from V and 3 from J, leaving 6 bases between them. The CDR3 loop spans 13 amino acids. DNA for the CDR3: TGTGCCAGCAGTTTATCAGGGCACACTGAAGCTTTCTTT. Its protein product is CASSLSGHTEAFF.

Comment on this clone: Other DNA sequences in this specimen translate into the identical CDR3. The chain employs TRBV29-1 and TRBJ1-1; 8 nucleotides match TRBD1. Germline CDR1 and CDR2: SQVTM and ANQGSEA. V shed 7 bases, J shed 1 base, and the junction held 2 bases outside the gene matches. The length of the CDR3 is 12 residues. CDR3 in amino acids: CSAGTGNTEAFF. The CDR3 region has the DNA TGCAGCGCCGGGACAGGGAACACTGAAGCTTTCTTT.

This chain joins TRBV14 and TRBJ2-1; D is tentatively TRBD1 or TRBD2 (5 bases each). Germline CDR1 reads SGHDN; CDR2 reads FVKESK. The CDR3 loop spans 16 amino acids. Trimming stripped 1 base from V and 4 bases from J, with 14 bases between. The CDR3 is CASSQVIRGPYNEQFF. The CDR3 DNA sequence: TGTGCCAGCAGCCAAGTCATCCGGGGCCCTTACAATGAGCAGTTCTTC. The full variable domain, with the rest looked up from reference TRBV14 and TRBJ2-1, is EAGVTQFPSHSVIEKGQTVTLRCDPISGHDNLYWYRRVMGKEIKFLLHFVKESKQDESGMPNNRFLAERTGGTYSTLKVQPAELEDSGVYFCASSQVIRGPYNEQFFGPGTRLTVL.

For this clone: At one end, the junction sequence differs from germline, possibly due to a read error. The V gene is TRBV27, the J gene TRBJ1-1; 8 bases agree with TRBD1. The CDR3 is made up of 12 amino acids. The germline gives CDR1 MNHEY, CDR2 SMNVEV (reference sequence). The CDR3 spells CASSSLPTGVIF. DNA for the CDR3: TGTGCCAGCAGTTCTCTACCGACAGGGGTAATCTTT.

A note on this clone: At one of its ends the junction is not consistent with the germline gene, which may arise from a read error. J is TRBJ2-2 and V is TRBV7-7; D unresolved. Germline V gives CDR1 SSHAT, CDR2 FNYEAQ (reference sequence). The CDR3 extends over 13 amino acids. This CDR3 is CASSLGELGELFF. In DNA form, the CDR3 reads TGTGCTAGCAGCTTAGGAGAGCTGGGGGAGCTGTTTTTT. The variable domain in full, with the rest retrieved from reference TRBV7-7 and TRBJ2-2, is GAGVSQSPRYKVTKRGQDVTLRCDPISSHATLYWYQQALGQGPEFLTYFNYEAQPDKSGLPSDRFSAERPEGSISTLTIQRTEQRDSAMYRCASSLGELGELFFGEGSRLTVL.

The chain links TRBV3-1 (or the pseudogene TRBV3-2) to TRBJ2-1; 12 positions match TRBD2. V lost 5 bases and J lost 7; bases outside the gene matches: 9. From germline, CDR1 is LGHDT and CDR2 YNNKEL (reference sequence). The CDR3 length is 16 residues. The CDR3 loop is CASSTRTSGEVNEQFF. CDR3 bases: TGTGCCAGCAGCACAAGGACTAGCGGGGAGGTTAATGAGCAGTTCTTC.

V usage is TRBV30 and J usage is TRBJ1-1, with TRBD1 as a possible D gene (5 bases). The germline V gene encodes CDR1 GTSNPN and CDR2 SVGIG (reference sequence). This CDR3 contains 15 residues. V lost 3 bases and J lost 5, with 19 bases in between. As DNA, the CDR3 is TGTGCCTGGAGCGTATCCGGGACGGTGGGGACTGAAGCTTTCTTT. As protein: CAWSVSGTVGTEAFF.

This clone was observed once. The chain carries TRBV18 and TRBJ2-5; TRBD2 matches at 14 bases. The V and J ends lost 4 bases and 5 bases, in that order; junction bases with no gene match: 6. Germline lookup yields CDR1 KGHSH and CDR2 LQKENI. This CDR3 region has 16 residues. This CDR3 is CASSQLTSGGDETQYF. The DNA of the CDR3 is TGTGCCAGCTCACAACTGACTAGCGGGGGGGACGAGACCCAGTACTTC.

This sequence joins TRBV11-2 and TRBJ2-1; no reliable D call. The V and J ends lost 1 base and 6 bases respectively, with 7 bases between them. Looked up from germline, CDR1 is SGHAT and CDR2 is FQNNGV. The CDR3 extends over 13 amino acids. CDR3 sequence reads: CASSLGAANEQFF. The CDR3 nucleotides are TGTGCCAGCAGCTTAGGGGCGGCCAATGAGCAGTTCTTC.

The chain uses TRBV14 and TRBJ1-3; D might be TRBD1 (5 bases). Trimming cost V 1 base and J 4 bases, with 8 bases left between them. CDR3 length: 14 residues. Germline V gene sequence: CDR1 SGHDN, CDR2 FVKESK. CDR3 protein: CASSQAHRGNTIYF. The CDR3 DNA is TGTGCCAGCAGCCAAGCCCACAGGGGAAACACCATATATTTT. Together with reference TRBV14 and TRBJ1-3, the CDR3 gives the full variable domain: EAGVTQFPSHSVIEKGQTVTLRCDPISGHDNLYWYRRVMGKEIKFLLHFVKESKQDESGMPNNRFLAERTGGTYSTLKVQPAELEDSGVYFCASSQAHRGNTIYFGEGSWLTVV.

This chain links TRBV4-1 with TRBJ2-1; 10 bases align to TRBD2. Per the germline V gene, CDR1 is MGHRA and CDR2 is YSYEKL. The length of the CDR3 is 16 residues. Losses at the gene ends were 4 bases for V and 0 bases for J; bases not matched to a gene: 3. The chain's CDR3 is CASSPSGGRSYNEQFF. The CDR3 nucleotides read TGCGCCAGCAGCCCTAGCGGGGGTCGCTCCTACAATGAGCAGTTCTTC.

The chain employs TRBV12-3 or TRBV12-4 and TRBJ1-2; D may be TRBD1 (5 bases). Trimming took 3 bases from V and 6 from J, leaving 11 bases between them. This CDR3 is built from 13 residues. CDR3 protein: CASSFAGTDGYTF. The CDR3, as DNA: TGTGCCAGCAGTTTTGCCGGGACCGATGGCTACACCTTC.

V and J are TRBV18 and TRBJ2-7, with 14 nucleotides matching TRBD2. V gave up 3 bases and J gave up 4 bases; unmatched junction bases: 5. Germline CDR1 KGHSH, CDR2 LQKENI. The CDR3 has 16 amino acids. The CDR3, as DNA: TGTGCCAGCTCACCGGGACTAGCGGGAGCTCTATACGAGCAGTACTTC. Amino acid sequence: CASSPGLAGALYEQYF. The variable domain in full, with the rest retrieved from reference TRBV18 and TRBJ2-7, is NAGVMQNPRHLVRRRGQEARLRCSPMKGHSHVYWYRQLPEEGLKFMVYLQKENIIDESGMPKERFSAEFPKEGPSILRIQQVVRGDSAAYFCASSPGLAGALYEQYFGPGTRLTVT.

The chain carries TRBV7-9 and TRBJ1-6, with 7 nucleotides matching TRBD1. After removal of 3 bases from V and 6 bases from J, the junction contained 8 bases not matched to a gene. Germline assignment: CDR1 SEHNR and CDR2 FQNEAQ (reference sequence). CDR3 length: 16 amino acids. CDR3 sequence (DNA): TGTGCCAGCAGCTTCGAAGGGACAGTCTCTAATTCACCCCTCCACTTT. Protein sequence: CASSFEGTVSNSPLHF. The whole variable domain, remainder taken from reference TRBV7-9 and TRBJ1-6, is DTGVSQNPRHKITKRGQNVTFRCDPISEHNRLYWYRQTLGQGPEFLTYFQNEAQLEKSRLLSDRFSAERPKGSFSTLEIQRTEQGDSAMYLCASSFEGTVSNSPLHFGNGTRLTVT.

The sample holds one count of this clone. The rearrangement joins TRBV27 to TRBJ1-3; D is perhaps TRBD1 (6 bases). Germline V gene data show CDR1 as MNHEY and CDR2 as SMNVEV (reference sequence). This CDR3 comprises 15 residues. V dropped 5 bases and J dropped 4 bases, with 15 bases sitting between them. The CDR3 DNA is TGTGCCAGCAGTCCCGTAGGGGGACTCGGAAACACCATATATTTT. Amino acids: CASSPVGGLGNTIYF.

In DNA form, the CDR3 reads TGTGCCAGCAGTTCGGGACAGGCAAAAAACATTCAGTACTTC. This codes for CASSSGQAKNIQYF. This rearrangement joins TRBV27 to TRBJ2-4, with TRBD1 identical over 8 bases. The CDR3 runs to 14 residues. The J segment lost 4 bases and the V segment lost 4 bases, leaving 3 bases of the junction unmatched. CDR1 and CDR2 from the germline V gene are MNHEY and SMNVEV (reference sequence).

V and J are TRBV6-2 or TRBV6-3 and TRBJ1-1; D is unclear. Trimming shortened V by 5 bases and J by 1 base, and 14 bases separated the two germline ends. Germline V gives CDR1 MNHEY, CDR2 SVGEGT. This CDR3 region has 15 residues. CDR3 loop: CASSRPGRTNTEAFF. The CDR3 bases are TGTGCCAGCAGTCGACCGGGCCGGACGAACACTGAAGCTTTCTTT.

This chain links TRBV5-1 with TRBJ1-3; 8 bases match TRBD1. This CDR3 has 16 amino acids. J lost 0 bases, V lost 4 bases, and 6 bases had no gene match. Germline CDR1 reads SGHRS; CDR2 reads YFSETQ. CDR3 sequence reads: CASSRDRPSSGNTIYF. The CDR3 nucleotides read TGCGCCAGCAGCCGGGACAGGCCGAGCTCTGGAAACACCATATATTTT.

J is TRBJ2-5 and V is TRBV19; TRBD1 matches 8 bases. Germline trimming cut 4 bases from V and 5 bases from J; bases unmatched to any gene: 6. The CDR3 has 14 amino acids. CDR1 and CDR2 (germline): LNHDA, SQIVND (reference sequence). The CDR3 nucleotides are TGTGCCAGTAGTAACAGGGGGAGAAGGGAGACCCAGTACTTC. Translation gives CASSNRGRRETQYF. The full variable domain, with the rest looked up from reference TRBV19 and TRBJ2-5, is DGGITQSPKYLFRKEGQNVTLSCEQNLNHDAMYWYRQDPGQGLRLIYYSQIVNDFQKGDIAEGYSVSREKKESFPLTVTSAQKNPTAFYLCASSNRGRRETQYFGPGTRLLVL.

The CDR3 loop is CASSAWGNEQFF. For the CDR3, the DNA is TGCGCCAGCAGTGCGTGGGGGAATGAGCAGTTCTTC. The chain links TRBV10-2 to TRBJ2-1; TRBD1 or TRBD2 may be the D gene (5 bases each). Deletions cut 4 bases from V and 7 bases from J, with 8 bases between. CDR3 size: 12 residues. The germline V gene encodes CDR1 WSHSY and CDR2 SAAADI.